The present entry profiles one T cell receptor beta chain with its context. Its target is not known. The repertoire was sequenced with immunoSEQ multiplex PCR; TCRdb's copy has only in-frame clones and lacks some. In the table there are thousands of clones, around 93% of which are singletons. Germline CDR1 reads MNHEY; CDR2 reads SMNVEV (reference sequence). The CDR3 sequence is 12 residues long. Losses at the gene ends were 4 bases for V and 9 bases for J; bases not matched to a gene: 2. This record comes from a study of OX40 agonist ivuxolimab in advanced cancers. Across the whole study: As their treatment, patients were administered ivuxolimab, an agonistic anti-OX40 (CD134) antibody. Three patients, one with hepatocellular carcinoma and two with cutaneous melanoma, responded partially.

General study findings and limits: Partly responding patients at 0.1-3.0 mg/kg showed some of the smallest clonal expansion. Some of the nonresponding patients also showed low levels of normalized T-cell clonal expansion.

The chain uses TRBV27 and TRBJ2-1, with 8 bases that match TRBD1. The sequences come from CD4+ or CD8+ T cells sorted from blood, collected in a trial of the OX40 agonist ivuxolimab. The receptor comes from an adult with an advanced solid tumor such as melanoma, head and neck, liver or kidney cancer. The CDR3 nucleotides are TGTGCCAGCAGTTCAGGGGGCCTTGAGCAGTTCTTC. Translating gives CASSSGGLEQFF.